A selection of T cell receptor beta chains follows, all from one sample in a study of human T cells and chemical hapten exposure. TCRdb reprocessed the RACE reads via MiXCR and lists one record per CDR3 protein. The table has 350,000 or so distinct CDR3 sequences, around 7% seen once. Source: whole blood, taken in connection with sensitization to the hapten diphenylcyclopropenone (DPC). These receptors all come from a woman aged 18-29 years with alopecia areata. Some clones in this sample may be carry-over from other donors' samples. CDR3s include the opening cysteine and the closing phenylalanine or tryptophan. D genes are given only for firm matches. A row's size may be missing; if present it is once, few, many or a size class.

>-|-|TRBV9|TRBJ1-2
TGTGCCAGCAGCCCGGCGAGGGGGGCGGATGGCTACACCTTC
CASSPARGADGYTF
>-|TRBD2|TRBV5-1|TRBJ2-3
TGCGCCAGCAGCTCGGGACTAGCTCTCACAGATACGCAGTATTTT
CASSSGLALTDTQYF
>few|-|TRBV25-1|TRBJ2-3
TGTGCCAGCAGTGAATATGACAGTCAGGGCCGCGGTGTCAGCACAGATACGCAGTATTTT
CASSEYDSQGRGVSTDTQYF
>-|-|TRBV25-1|TRBJ1-4
TGTGCCAGCAGTGACAGGGGTTCGGGTGAAAAACTGTTTTTT
CASSDRGSGEKLFF
>few|-|TRBV6-5|TRBJ2-7
TGTGCCAGCAGTTCTCAGACAGGCCCCTCCTTTTACGAGCAGTACTTC
CASSSQTGPSFYEQYF
>-|-|TRBV9|TRBJ2-1
TGTGCCAGCAGCGTCGGAGGCTGGGGGTACAATGAGCAGTTCTTC
CASSVGGWGYNEQFF
>many|-|TRBV28|TRBJ2-3
TGTGCCAGCAGTTTCCAGGAACACACAACAGATACGCAGTATTTT
CASSFQEHTTDTQYF
>many|-|TRBV5-1|TRBJ2-5
TGCGCCAGCAGCTTGGTACTTCAAGAGACCCAGTACTTC
CASSLVLQETQYF
>-|TRBD1|TRBV4-1|TRBJ1-1
TGCGCCAGCAGCCAAGGAGGACAGGGGGGGCGCCGAGCTTTCTTT
CASSQGGQGGRRAFF
>-|-|TRBV5-6|TRBJ2-5
TGTGCCAGCAGCTTCCGGCTAGATCAAGAGACCCAGTACTTC
CASSFRLDQETQYF
>many|-|TRBV18|TRBJ1-5
TGTGCCAGCTCACCACCGAACCGGTTAAGCAATCAGCCCCAGCATTTT
CASSPPNRLSNQPQHF
>-|-|TRBV13|TRBJ1-1
TGTGCCAGCAGCGGGACACCTATGGGCACTGAAGCTTTCTTT
CASSGTPMGTEAFF
>-|-|TRBV4-1|TRBJ1-4
TGCGCCAGCAGCCAGGCTCCCACAGGGTACGAAAAACTGTTTTTT
CASSQAPTGYEKLFF
>few|-|TRBV18|TRBJ2-3
TGTGCCAGCTCACCACTCCCCCCCGGGAGCACAGATACGCAGTATTTT
CASSPLPPGSTDTQYF
>many|-|TRBV6-2/TRBV6-3|TRBJ2-5
TGTGCCAGCAGCCGATCAGGGTCAGAGACCCAGTACTTC
CASSRSGSETQYF
>many|-|TRBV28|TRBJ2-4
TGTGCCAGCAGTTTGCCTGGCAGAGTATCTGACATTCAGTACTTC
CASSLPGRVSDIQYF
>many|-|TRBV12-3/TRBV12-4|TRBJ2-7
TGTGCCAGCACCCCGAGGGGGGGCCCCTACGAGCAGTACTTC
CASTPRGGPYEQYF
>many|TRBD1|TRBV7-9|TRBJ2-3
TGTGCCAGCAGCTCACAGGGGATCACAGATACGCAGTATTTT
CASSSQGITDTQYF
>-|TRBD1|TRBV6-2/TRBV6-3|TRBJ1-5
TGTGCCAGCAGTTCGGGACAGATCCTCAATCAGCCCCAGCATTTT
CASSSGQILNQPQHF
>-|-|TRBV20-1|TRBJ1-1
TGCAGTGCTAGCCGCCCGAACACTGAAGCTTTCTTT
CSASRPNTEAFF
>few|TRBD1|TRBV6-2/TRBV6-3|TRBJ2-7
TGTGCCAGCAGTTACGCCGGGACAGGGAGCTACGAGCAGTACTTC
CASSYAGTGSYEQYF
>many|-|TRBV6-5|TRBJ1-1
TGTGCCAGCAGTTCCCAGGGGCACACTGAAGCTTTCTTT
CASSSQGHTEAFF
>many|-|TRBV7-9|TRBJ2-2
TGTGCCAGCAGCTTAACGGCGAACACCGGGGAGCTGTTTTTT
CASSLTANTGELFF
>many|-|TRBV18|TRBJ1-5
TGTGCCAGCTCACCGGAAAGCAATCAGCCCCAGCATTTT
CASSPESNQPQHF
>many|TRBD2|TRBV29-1|TRBJ2-5
TGCAGCGTCAGAGGGGGGACTAGCGTTTTGGCCCAGTACTTC
CSVRGGTSVLAQYF
>-|-|TRBV6-1|TRBJ2-1
TGTGCCAGCAGAACTTCACCATCGATAGTCCTAGCAGAGCAGTTCTTC
CASRTSPSIVLAEQFF
>few|-|TRBV5-4|TRBJ1-1
TGTGCCAGCAGGCGACAGGACACTGAAGCTTTCTTT
CASRRQDTEAFF
>-|TRBD1|TRBV9|TRBJ2-7
TGTGCCAGCAGCGTAGCATCCGGGACAGGGAGCACCGAGCAGTACTTC
CASSVASGTGSTEQYF
>-|-|TRBV4-3|TRBJ2-3
TGCGCCAGCAGCCAAGTGGCTAGCCGCGCCACAGATACGCAGTATTTT
CASSQVASRATDTQYF
>few|-|TRBV27|TRBJ1-1
TGTGCTAGCAGTGTATCCGAACAGGGTTGGAACACTGAAGCTTTCTTT
CASSVSEQGWNTEAFF
>-|-|TRBV20-1|TRBJ1-5
TGCAGTGCTAGAGTCCAGGGGCGGGTGGGCAATCAGCCCCAGCATTTT
CSARVQGRVGNQPQHF
>few|-|TRBV9|TRBJ2-3
TGTGCCAGCAGCCCCTGGGCGGACGAGCCCGGCACAGATACGCAGTATTTT
CASSPWADEPGTDTQYF
>many|-|TRBV5-4|TRBJ2-5
TGTGCCAGCGGGACGCCCGAAGAGACCCAGTACTTC
CASGTPEETQYF
>-|-|TRBV18|TRBJ1-4
TGTGCCAGCTCACCATCGACGGAAGCTAATGAAAAACTGTTTTTT
CASSPSTEANEKLFF
>few|-|TRBV7-2|TRBJ1-3
TGTGCCAGCAGCTTAGGTGGCTCAGCTGGAAACACCATATATTTT
CASSLGGSAGNTIYF
>few|TRBD2|TRBV3-1|TRBJ2-1
TGTGCCAGCAGCCAAGATTATGCTAGCGGGGGAGATGAGCAGTTCTTC
CASSQDYASGGDEQFF
>few|TRBD2|TRBV6-2/TRBV6-3|TRBJ2-3
TGTGCCAGCAGTTACTCGAGGGAGGGACTGACAGATACGCAGTATTTT
CASSYSREGLTDTQYF
>many|-|TRBV6-2/TRBV6-3|TRBJ2-4
TGTGCCAGCAGTTACTCAAGACATGTCGAAAACATTCAGTACTTC
CASSYSRHVENIQYF
>few|TRBD2|TRBV4-2|TRBJ2-6
TGTGCCAGCAGCCAAGTGGCGGGGGTCCCCTCTGGGGCCAACGTCCTGACTTTC
CASSQVAGVPSGANVLTF
>-|TRBD1|TRBV6-1|TRBJ1-1
TGTGCCAGCAGTCGACAGGGGTCTATATCGAACACTGAAGCTTTCTTT
CASSRQGSISNTEAFF
>-|-|TRBV4-2|TRBJ1-6
TGTGCCAGCAGCCACAACCAGGGTGAGTCACCCCTCCACTTT
CASSHNQGESPLHF